One TCR beta chain is described in this entry. Its target is not known. Trimming stripped 1 base from V and 3 bases from J, with 5 bases between. CDR1 is SEHNR, CDR2 FQNEAQ, per germline (reference sequence). The CDR3 contains 13 residues. The sample is drawn from a study of cytomegalovirus exposure and HLA in healthy donors. Sampled while nominally healthy, donors likely had unrecorded immune exposures. It was with 60 Vbeta and 13 Jbeta primers that the PCR ran. Profiling relied on immunoSEQ multiplex PCR, and the TCRdb table lists in-frame clones only, not all of them. The table lists 99,000 or so clones, 75% to 85% of them singletons. Overall study findings and caveats: In a later analysis, donors in an Asian-associated ancestry cluster reportedly had fewer N-insertions in productive TCRs than the cohort mean. Most TCR sequences were uncommon, yet certain public TCRs appeared in many donors. Reportedly, HLA-A and HLA-B alleles of most subjects were accurately predicted from TCR beta.

Input material: PBMCs. The genes are TRBV7-9 and TRBJ2-3, with D unclear. This TCR derives from a man aged 18 to 29 in good health and CMV-seronegative. CDR3 in amino acids: CASSLVSTDTQYF. For the CDR3, the DNA is TGTGCCAGCAGCTTAGTTAGTACAGATACGCAGTATTTT.